This T cell receptor (beta chain) was sequenced for a study of post-analysis software for immune sequencing data. The study's findings and limits: TRBV5-6, TRBV5-1 and TRBV20-1 belonged to a set of about five TRBV segments that were more frequent in patients than controls.

Sequencing libraries made from TCR beta cDNA carried unique molecular identifiers. TCRdb ran MiXCR on the PCR reads and lists one entry per CDR3 protein. The table lists 430,000 or so distinct CDR3 sequences, 35% to 45% of them singletons. The CDR3 is 17 amino acids. Germline V gene lookup returns CDR1 SGHRS and CDR2 YFSETQ. Trimming cost V 3 bases and J 2 bases, with 20 bases left between them. This clonotype was recorded a few times. Its antigen remains unknown. The receptor's source is a girl aged 2-10 years with multiple sclerosis. The sequenced sample was blood. The chain uses TRBV5-1 and TRBJ1-2, with D unclear. The DNA for the CDR3 is TGCGCCAGCAGCTCTCCCCGGGCTGACCTCAGCAACTATGGCTACACCTTC. Amino acid sequence: CASSSPRADLSNYGYTF.